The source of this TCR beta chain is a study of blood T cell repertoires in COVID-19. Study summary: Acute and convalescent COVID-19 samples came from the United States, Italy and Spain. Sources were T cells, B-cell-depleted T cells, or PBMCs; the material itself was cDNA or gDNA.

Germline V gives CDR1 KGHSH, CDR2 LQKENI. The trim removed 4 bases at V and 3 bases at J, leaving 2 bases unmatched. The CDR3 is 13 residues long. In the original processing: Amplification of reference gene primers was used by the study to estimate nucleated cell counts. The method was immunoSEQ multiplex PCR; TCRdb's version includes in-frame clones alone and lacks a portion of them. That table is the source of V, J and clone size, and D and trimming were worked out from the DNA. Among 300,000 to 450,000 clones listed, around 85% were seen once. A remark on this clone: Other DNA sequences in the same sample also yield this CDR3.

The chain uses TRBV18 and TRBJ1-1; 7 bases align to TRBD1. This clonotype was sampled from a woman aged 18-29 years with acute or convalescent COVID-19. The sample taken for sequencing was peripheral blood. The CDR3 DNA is TGTGCCAGCTCACAAACAGGGGACACTGAAGCTTTCTTT. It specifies CASSQTGDTEAFF.